Following are 18 T cell receptor beta chains from one sample sequenced in a study of shared clonotypes between healthy human individuals (dated by TCRdb to about 2020). Library generation was performed with the immunoSEQ multiplex PCR assay. As stored in TCRdb, this immuneACCESS dataset retains in-frame rearrangements with V and J assigned. A fraction of the clones does not appear; measured against another copy, unresolved V genes explain less than half of the discrepancy, and the remainder lacks a known reason. This sample lists roughly 1 million clones; around 78% were detected once. The top ten hold approximately 0.56% of the sample. The material sequenced was memory CD4+ T cells from PBMCs. The intended sense of this specimen's cell subset or site label: CD45RA-negative fraction. These receptors all come from a man aged 18 to 30 in good health. Some clones in this sample may be carry-over from other donors' samples.

The chain combines TRBV5-4 with TRBJ1-1, with a tentative D call TRBD1 (6 bases). The CDR3 is 15 residues long. The V end was cut by 0 bases, the J end by 2 bases, with 11 bases between. The germline V gene has CDR1 SGHNT and CDR2 YYREEE (reference sequence). In nucleotides, the CDR3 is TGTGCCAGCAGCTTGGTTGGGGGGGGCAACACTGAAGCTTTCTTT. This encodes CASSLVGGGNTEAFF.

J is TRBJ1-1 and V is TRBV5-1, with D possibly matching TRBD1 (6 bases). Trimming stripped 4 bases from V and 3 bases from J, with 13 bases between. The CDR3 is made up of 14 amino acids. The V gene's germline CDR1 is SGHRS and CDR2 YFSETQ. The CDR3 spells CASSGHRADTEAFF. The CDR3 region has the DNA TGCGCCAGCAGCGGGCACAGGGCGGACACTGAAGCTTTCTTT. The full variable domain, in which reference TRBV5-1 and TRBJ1-1 provide the parts outside the CDR3, is KAGVTQTPRYLIKTRGQQVTLSCSPISGHRSVSWYQQTPGQGLQFLFEYFSETQRNKGNFPGRFSGRQFSNSRSEMNVSTLELGDSALYLCASSGHRADTEAFFGQGTRLTVV.

The chain recombines TRBV18 with TRBJ1-4, with no clear D. V dropped 4 bases and J dropped 8 bases, with 17 bases sitting between them. The CDR3 spans 15 residues. Germline CDR1 reads KGHSH; CDR2 reads LQKENI. Here the CDR3 reads CASSQSIGFDEKLFF. The DNA of the CDR3 is TGTGCCAGCTCACAGTCAATCGGGTTCGACGAAAAACTGTTTTTT.

The chain carries TRBV7-3 and TRBJ2-3; 13 positions agree with TRBD2. Germline V lookup: CDR1 SGHTA, CDR2 FQGTGA. The CDR3 covers 14 residues. The V gene end was trimmed by 6 bases and the J gene end by 6 bases; junction bases not matched to a gene: 3. In nucleotides, the CDR3 is TGTGCCAGCAGGCCGGGACTAGCGGGGGATACGCAGTATTTT. Protein product: CASRPGLAGDTQYF.

In its sample, this clone was seen a few times. The chain uses TRBV5-1 and TRBJ1-1, with no clear D. This CDR3 contains 17 residues. CDR1 is SGHRS and CDR2 is YFSETQ in the germline V gene. Trimming took off 4 bases at V and 1 base at J, with 20 bases between the two ends. CDR3 in DNA: TGCGCCAGCAGCCATGCCTACCCGGGGTCGGGGAACACTGAAGCTTTCTTT. The encoded protein is CASSHAYPGSGNTEAFF.

CDR3 DNA: TGCGCCAGCAGTGAGTGGGCGATACGCGCAGATACGCAGTATTTT. This codes for CASSEWAIRADTQYF. V and J are TRBV10-2 and TRBJ2-3, with D uncertain. CDR3 length: 15 residues. V lost 1 base and J 4 bases, leaving 12 bases between the germline ends. CDR1 and CDR2 from the germline V gene are WSHSY and SAAADI.

The rearrangement joins TRBV2 to TRBJ2-3; the match to TRBD2 covers 9 bases. The junction had 2 bases not matched to a gene; V was cut back by 5 bases and J by 5 bases. The length of the CDR3 is 13 residues. Germline assignment: CDR1 SNHLY and CDR2 FYNNEI. CDR3 coding DNA: TGTGCCAGCAGTCTAGCGGGACTAGATACGCAGTATTTT. Its translation is CASSLAGLDTQYF.

V and J are TRBV4-2 and TRBJ2-7; D not resolved. The V end was cut by 1 base, the J end by 2 bases, with 15 bases between. The CDR3 loop spans 16 amino acids. The germline CDR1 and CDR2 sequences are LGHNA and YNFKEQ. CDR3 nucleotide sequence: TGTGCCAGCAGCCAAGGGGTGGGAAGCACTCCCTACGAGCAGTACTTC. This codes for CASSQGVGSTPYEQYF.

A note on this clone: In the same sample, other DNA sequences code for this CDR3. The chain combines TRBV15 with TRBJ2-5; D perhaps matches TRBD2 (6 bases). Trimming removed 0 bases at V and 2 bases at J, with 7 bases between. The CDR3 spans 14 residues. The germline CDR1 and CDR2 sequences are LNHNV and YYDKDF (reference sequence). CDR3 loop: CATSRDGGQETQYF. The CDR3 DNA sequence: TGTGCCACCAGCAGAGATGGGGGGCAAGAGACCCAGTACTTC.

This sequence joins TRBV14 and TRBJ2-5; 9 nucleotides match TRBD1. The J segment lost 1 base and the V segment lost 5 bases, leaving 8 bases of the junction unmatched. CDR1 is SGHDN and CDR2 is FVKESK in the germline V gene. The CDR3 runs 16 residues. The CDR3 here is CASSAGQGNFQETQYF. The CDR3 nucleotides read TGTGCCAGCAGCGCAGGACAGGGGAACTTCCAAGAGACCCAGTACTTC.

The chain combines TRBV5-6 with TRBJ2-4, with D perhaps TRBD1 (6 bases). Trimming cost V 0 bases and J 2 bases, with 6 bases left between them. The length of the CDR3 is 14 residues. Germline V gene sequence: CDR1 SGHDT, CDR2 YYEEEE. In DNA, the CDR3 is TGTGCCAGCAGCTTGGGGGACACCAAAAACATTCAGTACTTC. Its translation is CASSLGDTKNIQYF. The variable domain in full, with the rest retrieved from reference TRBV5-6 and TRBJ2-4, is DAGVTQSPTHLIKTRGQQVTLRCSPKSGHDTVSWYQQALGQGPQFIFQYYEEEERQRGNFPDRFSGHQFPNYSSELNVNALLLGDSALYLCASSLGDTKNIQYFGAGTRLSVL.

The V gene is TRBV6-5, the J gene TRBJ1-1; D uncertain. This CDR3 contains 13 residues. The germline V and J ends were trimmed by 0 bases and 5 bases, with 7 bases remaining between them. In germline, CDR1 is MNHEY, CDR2 SVGAGI. The DNA for the CDR3 is TGTGCCAGCAGTTACTCTGTGTTAACTGAAGCTTTCTTT. Its protein product is CASSYSVLTEAFF.

This clone is a singleton in its sample. This chain links TRBV27 with TRBJ2-2; 10 bases are shared with TRBD1. The V segment lost 5 bases and the J segment 1 base; nucleotides outside the gene matches: 10. Germline CDR1 reads MNHEY; CDR2 reads SMNVEV (reference sequence). The CDR3 contains 18 residues. CDR3 nucleotides: TGTGCCAGCAGTACGCCTCAACGGGACAGGGGGAACACCGGGGAGCTGTTTTTT. It translates to CASSTPQRDRGNTGELFF.

J is TRBJ1-5 and V is TRBV28, with a weak D call TRBD1 (5 bases). Germline V CDR1 and CDR2: MDHEN, SYDVKM. This CDR3 spans 15 amino acids. Trimming left V 2 bases short and J 5 bases short, with 13 bases between. The CDR3 bases are TGTGCCAGCAGTTTAAGGGGCAGGGCAGATCAGCCCCAGCATTTT. It encodes CASSLRGRADQPQHF.

This CDR3 reads CASSSGTGGEGYTF. The DNA for the CDR3 is TGCGCCAGCAGCTCCGGGACAGGGGGCGAGGGCTACACCTTC. The chain couples TRBV5-1 to TRBJ1-2, with 12 bases that match TRBD1. The CDR3 spans 14 residues. Germline CDR1 SGHRS, CDR2 YFSETQ. V gave up 3 bases and J gave up 8 bases; unmatched junction bases: 5.

The count of this clone is one. The chain recombines TRBV7-8 with TRBJ2-7, with D perhaps matching TRBD2 (6 bases). V lost 5 bases and J 4 bases, leaving 15 bases between the germline ends. This CDR3 has 14 residues. The germline gives CDR1 SGHVS, CDR2 FQNEAQ. The CDR3 DNA sequence: TGTGCCAGCAGCCGGAGGGACCTCTCATACGAGCAGTACTTC. Translating gives CASSRRDLSYEQYF.

The chain uses TRBV28 and TRBJ2-5; 7 bases line up with TRBD1. The CDR3 runs to 14 residues. After removal of 3 bases from V and 4 bases from J, the junction contained 5 bases not matched to a gene. Germline assignment: CDR1 MDHEN and CDR2 SYDVKM. The CDR3 DNA reads as TGTGCCAGCAGTTTCCTCAGGGGGTCAGAGACCCAGTACTTC. Encoded protein: CASSFLRGSETQYF. The full variable domain, completed using reference TRBV28 and TRBJ2-5, is DVKVTQSSRYLVKRTGEKVFLECVQDMDHENMFWYRQDPGLGLRLIYFSYDVKMKEKGDIPEGYSVSREKKERFSLILESASTNQTSMYLCASSFLRGSETQYFGPGTRLLVL.

V gene TRBV4-2 combines with J gene TRBJ2-7, with 15 bases that match TRBD2. The CDR3 runs 20 residues. Germline-derived CDR1 and CDR2 are LGHNA and YNFKEQ. With V trimmed by 6 bases and J by 0 bases, 15 bases remained unmatched. CDR3: CASRQTGTSGRRVASYEQYF. DNA for the CDR3: TGTGCCAGCAGACAGACCGGGACTAGCGGGAGGAGGGTGGCCTCCTACGAGCAGTACTTC.